This T cell receptor beta chain was identified in a study of CD8 T cells in Susac syndrome (dated by TCRdb to the late 2010s). Looking at the study overall: Of the Susac syndrome patients who were sequenced, more than 5 had clinically active disease and eight were in clinical remission. The clonality of the CD8+ T cell repertoire was compared across more than 9 healthy donors, some 14 Susac syndrome patients and 15 multiple sclerosis patients. At blood withdrawal, Susac syndrome patients were either therapy-naive, taking corticosteroids (in some cases with IVIg as well), or taking IVIg alone. Repertoire sequencing was used to test whether CD8+ T cell activation and differentiation in Susac syndrome was antigen driven. On the study overall, not on this receptor specifically: Susac syndrome CD8+ repertoires showed clonal expansion, highest in CD8+ TEMRA cells and greater in clinically active than remitting patients. Sixteen Susac-specific public clones were identified in the total CD8+ repertoire, and roughly five Susac-specific public clones were identified in the CD8+ TEMRA repertoire. The number of individuals in the TCR sequencing and HLA analysis was acknowledged as relatively small.

This clonotype occurred a few times. Its recognized antigen is unknown. No much larger clone exists at a distance of one base, and base qualities are not known. RNA was extracted using the RNeasy kit, and roughly 0.45 to 1 microgram was reverse transcribed with random hexamers. The immunoSEQ multiplex PCR assay, which covers 54 Vbeta and 13 Jbeta segments, was used to amplify TCR beta CDR3 regions. PCR amplification bias was corrected by using a synthetic template baseline for primer optimization and computational correction. Processing in the source paper ran as follows. Reads were annotated to V, D and J genes according to IMGT and were analyzed with immunoSEQ Analyzer, with only productive sequences retained. To calculate clonality, Shannon entropy was normalized by log2 of the number of productive unique sequences and then subtracted from one. Public and private clones were assessed among the 100 most prevalent clones of each patient and control. Clones were defined as Susac-specific if absent from the healthy and MS cohorts, from 1052 published viral clones and from other ImmuneACCESS disease sequences. TCRdb took the public reads, trimmed them with fastp at Q25, ran MiXCR for clone calling and kept in-frame beta chains. Each CDR3 protein appears once, grouped with its most common genes and DNA. Clone size and V and J calls follow TCRdb, not the original study. A total of approximately 57,000 distinct CDR3 sequences appear in this sample, more than 85% of them only once. The ten largest clonotypes hold about 0.75% of the sample.

Peripheral blood CD8+ and CD4+ T cells from healthy donors, Susac syndrome patients and multiple sclerosis patients were profiled using high-throughput TCR beta sequencing. Recently defined diagnostic criteria for definite or probable disease were met by the Susac syndrome patients. Bulk CD8+ and CD4+ T cells were purified magnetically by negative isolation, whereas CD8+ TEMRA cells were enriched by FACS. Blood was collected in EDTA tubes and processed within 24 hours, with PBMCs isolated through density gradient centrifugation. PBMCs intended for TCR sequencing were frozen in liquid nitrogen and were later thawed in a 37 degrees C water bath. The sorted or isolated CD4+, CD8+ and CD8+ TEMRA cells reached a purity of at least 90%. Reading from cysteine to phenylalanine, the CDR3 counts 13 amino acids. The kept DNA is CDR3 alone, 39 bases in frame from the first base. CDR1 SQVTM and CDR2 ANQGSEA are derived from the germline V gene. V is cut by 5 bases and J by 2 bases, and the space between the germline ends is 11 bases.

Recombination connected TRBV29-1 to TRBJ2-3, with the D gene not clear enough to name. The receptor was derived from a human donor with Susac syndrome. Sequencing was done on a sample of CD8+ T cells from PBMCs. The CDR3 reads as follows: CSVLHLNTDTQYF. The nucleotide sequence reads as follows: TGCAGCGTTCTTCATCTAAACACAGATACGCAGTATTTT.